This TCR beta chain stems from a study of cytomegalovirus exposure and HLA in healthy donors. Study-wide background: Later analysis reported that the 120 or so validation repertoires shared the platform of the roughly 680 first-cohort repertoires. Study observations and caveats: Clusters of TCRs from the first cohort tended to co-occur in the 100 to 150 validation repertoires (as a later analysis found).

Trimming took 5 bases from V and 4 from J, leaving 11 bases between them. Looked up from germline, CDR1 is MDHEN and CDR2 is SYDVKM. The CDR3 loop spans 14 amino acids. Sequencing used immunoSEQ multiplex PCR; TCRdb keeps in-frame clones, though not all of them. The repertoire holds some 120,000 clones, roughly 90% seen once, with 1.5% to 2% in the top ten. Notes on this clone: Antigen unknown.

The clonotype comes from a woman aged 18-30 years in good health and CMV-seronegative. The sample taken for sequencing was PBMCs. The J gene is TRBJ1-4, the V gene TRBV28; no definite D call. CDR3 in amino acids: CASSPRAGNEKLFF. CDR3 nucleotides: TGTGCCAGCAGTCCCCGGGCGGGTAATGAAAAACTGTTTTTT.